One and the same sample provided the 11 T cell receptor beta chains below, sequenced in a study of T-cell memory formation after mild COVID-19. TCRdb re-derived calls from the 5' RACE reads in MiXCR, one entry per CDR3 protein. The table records about 540,000 distinct CDR3 sequences, around 21% of them present only once. Material: PBMCs or a T cell subset sorted from them (not recorded which). The receptors were gathered from an adult woman who had mild COVID-19 (a few samples of this study predate the infection). Cell type and time point are not known.

This clonotype was seen a few times. The rearrangement links TRBV2 to TRBJ2-1; TRBD2 is a possible D gene (7 bases). Germline-derived CDR1 and CDR2 are SNHLY and FYNNEI. V was pared by 7 bases and J by 7 bases, with 14 bases between. This CDR3 spans 13 amino acids. The CDR3 bases are TGTGCCAGCATGGCGGGGGCTGGAAATGAGCAGTTCTTC. Amino acid sequence: CASMAGAGNEQFF.

This chain connects TRBV25-1 to TRBJ2-4; D may correspond to TRBD1 or TRBD2 (5 bases each). V lost 4 bases and J 3 bases, leaving 19 bases between the germline ends. Germline V gene sequence: CDR1 MGHDK, CDR2 SYGVNS. The CDR3 has 17 residues. This CDR3 is CASSAPPRGEVKNIQYF. The CDR3 DNA reads TGTGCCAGCAGTGCCCCGCCCCGGGGCGAGGTCAAAAACATTCAGTACTTC.

This clonotype was picked up many times. The V and J genes are TRBV12-3 or TRBV12-4 and TRBJ1-2, with no clear D. This CDR3 has 12 residues. Trimming stripped 5 bases from V and 8 bases from J, with 12 bases between. The CDR3, as DNA: TGTGCCAGCAGTCCCGGGGTGGGCGGCTACACCTTC. Amino acids: CASSPGVGGYTF.

This clonotype was seen more than once but under ten times. The chain employs TRBV7-2 and TRBJ2-5; D not resolved. In germline, CDR1 is SGHTA, CDR2 FQGNSA. V lost 5 bases to trimming and J lost 6 bases, with 7 bases between them. This CDR3 is built from 11 residues. CDR3 residues: CASSRRQTQYF. The CDR3 nucleotides are TGTGCCAGCAGCCGCAGGCAGACCCAGTACTTC.

The rearrangement links TRBV6-5 to TRBJ2-7, with D hard to call. The CDR3 is 12 amino acids. Germline lookup yields CDR1 MNHEY and CDR2 SVGAGI. Trimming took 7 bases from V and 2 from J, leaving 9 bases between them. The CDR3 spells CASTAATYEQYF. CDR3 nucleotide sequence: TGTGCCAGCACAGCCGCTACCTACGAGCAGTACTTC.

This clonotype was counted between two and nine times. The chain joins TRBV20-1 to TRBJ2-2, with TRBD2 identical over 8 bases. Germline-derived CDR1 and CDR2 are DFQATT and SNEGSKA (reference sequence). The length of the CDR3 is 12 residues. CDR3 sequence (DNA): TGCAGCGGGGGGGTAAACACCGGGGAGCTGTTTTTT. Its protein is CSGGVNTGELFF.

The rearrangement uses TRBV5-1 and TRBJ2-7, with D possibly being TRBD1 (6 bases). The CDR3 extends over 13 amino acids. V dropped 5 bases and J dropped 7 bases, with 16 bases sitting between them. Germline CDR1 and CDR2: SGHRS and YFSETQ. CDR3 coding DNA: TGCGCCAGCAGTGTTGAGGGGGTGAAAGAGCAGTACTTC. This gives the protein CASSVEGVKEQYF.

This clonotype has a handful of counts. This chain joins TRBV5-1 and TRBJ1-5, with TRBD1 matching over 7 bases. This CDR3 spans 15 amino acids. After removal of 1 base from V and 4 bases from J, the junction contained 5 bases not matched to a gene. Per germline, CDR1 SGHRS and CDR2 YFSETQ. The CDR3 nucleotides read TGCGCCAGCAGCTTGTCCGGACAGGAGAATCAGCCCCAGCATTTT. Protein: CASSLSGQENQPQHF.

The chain has TRBV12-3 or TRBV12-4 and TRBJ2-6, with a tentative D call TRBD1 (5 bases). V lost 3 bases to trimming and J lost 2 bases, with 8 bases between them. The CDR3 runs to 15 residues. In DNA form, the CDR3 reads TGTGCCAGCAGTTTTCTACAGGCTGGGGCCAACGTCCTGACTTTC. Protein product: CASSFLQAGANVLTF.

The chain is built from TRBV7-2 and TRBJ1-5, with 7 bases identical to TRBD1. Per the germline V gene, CDR1 is SGHTA and CDR2 is FQGNSA. V gave up 1 base and J gave up 4 bases; unmatched junction bases: 4. This CDR3 spans 15 amino acids. The CDR3: CASSLGQTGNQPQHF. CDR3 coding DNA: TGTGCCAGCAGCTTAGGACAGACAGGGAATCAGCCCCAGCATTTT.

The chain is built from TRBV27 and TRBJ1-1; tentative D call: TRBD1 (5 bases). CDR3 length: 16 amino acids. Trimming removed 5 bases at V and 0 bases at J, with 16 bases between. Germline V gene data show CDR1 as MNHEY and CDR2 as SMNVEV (reference sequence). DNA for the CDR3: TGTGCCAGCAGTCCCGCTAGGGCAGGGATGAACACTGAAGCTTTCTTT. This gives the protein CASSPARAGMNTEAFF.